This TCR beta chain is drawn from a study of blood T cell repertoires in COVID-19. As for the study in general: Both acute and convalescent COVID-19 samples were obtained from the United States, Italy and Spain.

The data were produced by immunoSEQ multiplex PCR, yet TCRdb's version contains in-frame clones alone and is incomplete. The repertoire holds about 170,000 clones, with 85% as singletons. The CDR3 has 14 residues. V was clipped by 3 bases and J by 4 bases; unmatched bases: 4. Germline assignment: CDR1 DFQATT and CDR2 SNEGSKA (reference sequence). The receptor's source is an elderly woman with COVID-19, enrolled during active disease. Sequenced input: peripheral blood. V usage is TRBV20-1 and J usage is TRBJ2-2; 8 nucleotides match TRBD2. CDR3 sequence (DNA): TGCAGTGCTAGTTTAGCGGGACGCACCGGGGAGCTGTTTTTT. As protein: CSASLAGRTGELFF.